The 21 T cell receptor beta chains listed next were all sequenced from one sample in a study of monozygotic twins with cystic fibrosis. Clones were read by immunoSEQ multiplex PCR, and TCRdb kept only the in-frame ones, dropping some. Here the sample spans some 26,000 clones, 85% to 95% being singletons. Source material: blood. These receptors were taken from a girl aged 2 to 9 with cystic fibrosis.

This clone was seen once. This chain links TRBV6-5 with TRBJ1-6; tentative D call: TRBD1 (5 bases). This CDR3 contains 15 residues. Germline assignment: CDR1 MNHEY and CDR2 SVGAGI. The ends were cut back, 6 bases at V and 9 bases at J, with 18 bases in the middle. The CDR3 loop is CASRYRRGVGSPLHF. CDR3 DNA sequence: TGTGCCAGCAGGTACCGGAGGGGTGTTGGTTCACCCCTCCACTTT.

The chain recombines TRBV10-3 with TRBJ1-2, with 9 bases identical to TRBD1. CDR3 length: 14 amino acids. The germline gives CDR1 ENHRY, CDR2 SYGVKD. The J segment lost 6 bases and the V segment lost 0 bases, leaving 2 bases of the junction unmatched. The CDR3 spells CAISESGQGDGYTF. The CDR3 DNA is TGTGCCATCAGTGAGTCGGGACAGGGTGATGGCTACACCTTC.

The chain links TRBV6-5 to TRBJ1-1; D unresolved. The CDR3 consists of 13 residues. The germline V gene encodes CDR1 MNHEY and CDR2 SVGAGI. Trimming removed 6 bases at V and 0 bases at J, with 8 bases between. In DNA form, the CDR3 reads TGTGCCAGCAGCCTCCTAGTGAACACTGAAGCTTTCTTT. This gives the protein CASSLLVNTEAFF.

V is TRBV5-5 and J is TRBJ1-5; no clear D. Trimming removed 5 bases at V and 4 bases at J, with 1 base between. CDR3 length: 10 amino acids. Germline V CDR1 and CDR2: SGHKS, YYEKEE (reference sequence). The CDR3 DNA reads as TGTGCCAGCAGAAATCAGCCCCAGCATTTT. It is translated as CASRNQPQHF.

This chain joins TRBV7-2 and TRBJ2-7; weak D call: TRBD1 (5 bases). The CDR3 is 12 amino acids. The V gene's germline CDR1 is SGHTA and CDR2 FQGNSA. Trimming left V 3 bases short and J 3 bases short, with 6 bases between. CDR3 sequence reads: CASSFQGYEQYF. The CDR3 DNA reads as TGTGCCAGCAGCTTTCAGGGCTACGAGCAGTACTTC.

The gene calls are TRBV6-5 and TRBJ1-1; D uncertain. The CDR3 covers 14 residues. V lost 0 bases to trimming and J lost 2 bases, with 7 bases between them. The germline gives CDR1 MNHEY, CDR2 SVGAGI. CDR3 nucleotides: TGTGCCAGCAGTTACTCAGGGAAAAACACTGAAGCTTTCTTT. Amino acids: CASSYSGKNTEAFF.

This clone has just a few counts. V is TRBV19 and J is TRBJ1-1; D gene ambiguous. CDR3 length: 13 residues. CDR1 is LNHDA and CDR2 is SQIVND in the germline V gene (reference sequence). V lost 4 bases and J 0 bases, leaving 6 bases between the germline ends. The CDR3: CASSNEVNTEAFF. CDR3 in DNA: TGTGCCAGTAGTAATGAGGTGAACACTGAAGCTTTCTTT.

This clone was observed a single time. The CDR3 nucleotides are TGTGCCAGCGGCGGTCGGATGGATTCACCCCTCCACTTT. Encoded protein: CASGGRMDSPLHF. This chain connects TRBV5-8 to TRBJ1-6, with D uncertain. Germline V CDR1 and CDR2: SGHTS, YDEGEE. This CDR3 has 13 residues. V lost 7 bases and J 8 bases, leaving 13 bases between the germline ends.

The chain uses TRBV5-4 and TRBJ2-7, with D perhaps matching TRBD1 (5 bases). V dropped 2 bases and J dropped 5 bases, with 11 bases sitting between them. CDR3 length: 13 residues. The germline gives CDR1 SGHNT, CDR2 YYREEE (reference sequence). The chain's CDR3 is CASSLWGLHEQYF. CDR3 sequence (DNA): TGTGCCAGCAGCTTATGGGGCTTACACGAGCAGTACTTC.

The chain recombines TRBV19 with TRBJ1-1, with D hard to call. From germline, CDR1 is LNHDA and CDR2 SQIVND (reference sequence). V shed 7 bases and J shed 2 bases, with 11 bases lying between them. The CDR3 sequence is 13 residues long. The DNA for the CDR3 is TGTGCCAGTACCCCGAGGCGAAACACTGAAGCTTTCTTT. Translation: CASTPRRNTEAFF. The full variable domain, its missing parts supplied by reference TRBV19 and TRBJ1-1, is DGGITQSPKYLFRKEGQNVTLSCEQNLNHDAMYWYRQDPGQGLRLIYYSQIVNDFQKGDIAEGYSVSREKKESFPLTVTSAQKNPTAFYLCASTPRRNTEAFFGQGTRLTVV.

In its sample, this clone was seen once. This chain links TRBV9 with TRBJ1-6, with D uncertain. CDR1 is SGDLS and CDR2 is YYNGEE in the germline V gene. This CDR3 is built from 18 residues. V lost 3 bases to trimming and J lost 0 bases, with 16 bases between them. DNA of the CDR3: TGTGCCAGCAGCGCCGACCCACACGGCAGCTCCTATAATTCACCCCTCCACTTT. Amino acid sequence: CASSADPHGSSYNSPLHF.

The J gene is TRBJ2-7, the V gene TRBV12-5; D gene uncertain. The CDR3 runs to 14 residues. Trimming took 5 bases from V and 2 from J, leaving 13 bases between them. In germline, CDR1 is LGHNT, CDR2 FRNRAP. The CDR3 bases are TGTGCTAGTGGTAACCCGGCAGAAACCTACGAGCAGTACTTC. Translation: CASGNPAETYEQYF.

The chain carries TRBV19 and TRBJ1-2; possibly TRBD1 for D (5 bases). Germline V gene sequence: CDR1 LNHDA, CDR2 SQIVND (reference sequence). This CDR3 is 16 amino acids long. V lost 6 bases to trimming and J lost 7 bases, with 24 bases between them. CDR3 region: CASSLSRGRQGGGYTF. CDR3 coding DNA: TGTGCCAGTAGCCTATCAAGGGGCAGACAAGGAGGTGGCTACACCTTC.

The chain joins TRBV5-6 to TRBJ1-6; no definite D call. This CDR3 is built from 15 residues. Germline V lookup: CDR1 SGHDT, CDR2 YYEEEE. Trimming took off 4 bases at V and 3 bases at J, with 11 bases between the two ends. The CDR3 region is CASSPDGNYNSPLHF. CDR3 nucleotide sequence: TGTGCCAGCAGCCCGGACGGAAACTATAATTCACCCCTCCACTTT.

The chain is built from TRBV5-1 and TRBJ1-1, with D hard to call. The CDR3 runs to 13 residues. Looked up from germline, CDR1 is SGHRS and CDR2 is YFSETQ. V lost 3 bases and J lost 3, with 9 bases in between. CDR3 sequence: CASSWDGDTEAFF. DNA for the CDR3: TGCGCCAGCAGCTGGGATGGGGACACTGAAGCTTTCTTT.

The chain employs TRBV5-3 and TRBJ1-5; 7 bases agree with TRBD1. TRBV5-3 is an open reading frame whose function is uncertain. Unmatched junction bases numbered 8, after V lost 3 bases and J lost 5 bases. This CDR3 contains 15 residues. The chain's CDR3 is CARSSQEGAYQPQHF. For the CDR3, the DNA is TGTGCCAGAAGCTCTCAGGAGGGGGCATATCAGCCCCAGCATTTT.

The chain employs TRBV19 and TRBJ2-4; tentatively, D is TRBD1 (5 bases). The CDR3 spans 15 residues. Germline V CDR1 and CDR2: LNHDA, SQIVND (reference sequence). Trimming took 1 base from V and 2 from J, leaving 9 bases between them. CDR3 in amino acids: CASSIAGFPKNIQYF. The CDR3 DNA is TGTGCCAGTAGTATAGCAGGGTTCCCCAAAAACATTCAGTACTTC.

The chain couples TRBV7-9 to TRBJ2-1; D gene ambiguous. The ends were cut back, 5 bases at V and 9 bases at J, with 14 bases in the middle. This CDR3 is 13 amino acids long. Germline values: CDR1 SEHNR, CDR2 FQNEAQ (reference sequence). CDR3 amino acids: CASSINQLGEQFF. CDR3 DNA: TGTGCCAGCAGCATCAATCAATTAGGTGAGCAGTTCTTC. The full variable domain, with the rest looked up from reference TRBV7-9 and TRBJ2-1, is DTGVSQNPRHKITKRGQNVTFRCDPISEHNRLYWYRQTLGQGPEFLTYFQNEAQLEKSRLLSDRFSAERPKGSFSTLEIQRTEQGDSAMYLCASSINQLGEQFFGPGTRLTVL.

This rearrangement joins TRBV20-1 to TRBJ1-1, with TRBD1 as a possible D gene (5 bases). CDR3 length: 11 amino acids. From germline, CDR1 is DFQATT and CDR2 SNEGSKA (reference sequence). Deletions cut 6 bases from V and 3 bases from J, with 8 bases between. CDR3 sequence (DNA): TGCAGTGCCGGAGGGGACACTGAAGCTTTCTTT. Amino acid sequence: CSAGGDTEAFF.

This chain connects TRBV7-6 to TRBJ1-1; D gene unclear. Germline V gene sequence: CDR1 SGHVS, CDR2 FNYEAQ. The CDR3 has 13 amino acids. The V and J ends lost 5 bases and 5 bases respectively, with 12 bases between them. CDR3 protein: CASSPTAGTEAFF. In nucleotides, the CDR3 is TGTGCCAGCAGCCCCACGGCCGGGACTGAAGCTTTCTTT.

This clone turned up a few times. The chain combines TRBV28 with TRBJ2-5, with D perhaps TRBD2 (6 bases). The V gene lost 7 bases and the J gene lost 3 bases, with 15 bases spanning the gap. Germline V lookup: CDR1 MDHEN, CDR2 SYDVKM. The CDR3 spans 14 residues. The CDR3 DNA sequence: TGTGCCAGCACCACGACAAGGAGGGAAGAGACCCAGTACTTC. Its protein product is CASTTTRREETQYF.